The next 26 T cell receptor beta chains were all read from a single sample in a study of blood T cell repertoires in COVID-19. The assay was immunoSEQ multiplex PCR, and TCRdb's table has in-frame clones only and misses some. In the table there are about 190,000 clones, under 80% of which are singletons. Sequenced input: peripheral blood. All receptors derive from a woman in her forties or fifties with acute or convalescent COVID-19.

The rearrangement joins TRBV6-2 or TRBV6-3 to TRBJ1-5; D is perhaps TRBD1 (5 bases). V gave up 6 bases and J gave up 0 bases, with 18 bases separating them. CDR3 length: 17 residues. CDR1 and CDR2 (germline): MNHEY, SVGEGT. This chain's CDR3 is CASSRRTRADSNQPQHF. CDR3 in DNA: TGTGCCAGCAGCCGACGGACACGCGCCGATAGCAATCAGCCCCAGCATTTT.

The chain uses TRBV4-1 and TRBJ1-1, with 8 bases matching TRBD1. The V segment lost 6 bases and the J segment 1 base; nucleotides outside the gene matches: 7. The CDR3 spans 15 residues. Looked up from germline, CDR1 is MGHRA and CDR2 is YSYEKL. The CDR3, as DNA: TGCGCCAGCAGTAAAACCGGGACAGGGAACACTGAAGCTTTCTTT. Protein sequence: CASSKTGTGNTEAFF.

The CDR3 sequence is CASSFSGGADTQYF. The CDR3, as DNA: TGTGCCAGCAGCTTCTCCGGGGGGGCAGATACGCAGTATTTT. The chain links TRBV5-6 to TRBJ2-3; 8 bases align to TRBD2. The CDR3 loop spans 14 amino acids. V shed 2 bases, J shed 4 bases, and the junction held 3 bases outside the gene matches. Germline CDR1 is SGHDT and CDR2 is YYEEEE.

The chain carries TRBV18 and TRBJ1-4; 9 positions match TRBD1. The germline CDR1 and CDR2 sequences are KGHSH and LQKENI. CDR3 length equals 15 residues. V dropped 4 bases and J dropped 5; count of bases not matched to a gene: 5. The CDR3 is CASSLPGTGNEKLFF. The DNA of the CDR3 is TGTGCCAGCTCACTGCCCGGGACAGGGAATGAAAAACTGTTTTTT.

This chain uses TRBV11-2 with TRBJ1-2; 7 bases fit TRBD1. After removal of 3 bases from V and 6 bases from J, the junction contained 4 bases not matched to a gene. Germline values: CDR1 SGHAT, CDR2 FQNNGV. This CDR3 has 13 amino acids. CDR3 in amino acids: CASSFRTGDGYTF. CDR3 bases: TGTGCCAGCAGCTTCAGGACAGGTGATGGCTACACCTTC.

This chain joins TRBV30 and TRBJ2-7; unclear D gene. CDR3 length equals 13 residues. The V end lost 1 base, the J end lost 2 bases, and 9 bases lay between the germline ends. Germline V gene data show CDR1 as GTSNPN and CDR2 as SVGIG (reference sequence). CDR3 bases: TGTGCCTGGAGTGAAGGCGGAGCCTACGAGCAGTACTTC. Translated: CAWSEGGAYEQYF.

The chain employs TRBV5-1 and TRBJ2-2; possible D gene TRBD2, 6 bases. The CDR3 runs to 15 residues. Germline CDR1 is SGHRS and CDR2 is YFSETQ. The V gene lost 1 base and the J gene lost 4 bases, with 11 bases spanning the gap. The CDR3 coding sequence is TGCGCCAGCAGCTTGCGGGCGGGAACCACCGGGGAGCTGTTTTTT. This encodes CASSLRAGTTGELFF.

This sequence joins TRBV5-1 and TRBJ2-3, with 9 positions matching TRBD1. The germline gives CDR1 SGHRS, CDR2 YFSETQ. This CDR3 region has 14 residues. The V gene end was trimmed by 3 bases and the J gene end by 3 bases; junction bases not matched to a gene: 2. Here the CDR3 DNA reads TGCGCCAGCAGCTCCGGGACAGGGACAGATACGCAGTATTTT. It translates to CASSSGTGTDTQYF.

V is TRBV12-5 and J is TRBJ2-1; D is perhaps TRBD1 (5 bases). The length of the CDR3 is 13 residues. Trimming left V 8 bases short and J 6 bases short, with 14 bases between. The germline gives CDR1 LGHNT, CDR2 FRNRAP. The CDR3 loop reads CASWGGTGNEQFF. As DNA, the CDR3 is TGTGCTAGTTGGGGTGGCACAGGCAATGAGCAGTTCTTC.

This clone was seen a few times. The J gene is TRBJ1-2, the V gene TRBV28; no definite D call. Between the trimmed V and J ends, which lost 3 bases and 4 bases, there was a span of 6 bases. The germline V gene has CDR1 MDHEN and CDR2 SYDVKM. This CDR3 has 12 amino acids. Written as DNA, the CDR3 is TGTGCCAGCAGTTTGGCTCCCTATGGCTACACCTTC. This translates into CASSLAPYGYTF.

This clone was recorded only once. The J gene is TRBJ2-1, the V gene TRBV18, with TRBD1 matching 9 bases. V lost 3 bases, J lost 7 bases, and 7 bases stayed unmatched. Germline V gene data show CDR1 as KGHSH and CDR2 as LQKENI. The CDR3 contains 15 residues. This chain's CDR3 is CASSPRDREINEQFF. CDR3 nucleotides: TGTGCCAGCTCACCGCGGGACAGGGAGATAAATGAGCAGTTCTTC.

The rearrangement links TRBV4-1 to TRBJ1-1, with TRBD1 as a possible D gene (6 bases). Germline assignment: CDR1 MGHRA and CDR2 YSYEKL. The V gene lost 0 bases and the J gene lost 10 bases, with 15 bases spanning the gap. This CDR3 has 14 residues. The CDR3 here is CASSQDGGWGRAFF. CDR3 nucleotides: TGCGCCAGCAGCCAAGATGGGGGCTGGGGACGAGCTTTCTTT.

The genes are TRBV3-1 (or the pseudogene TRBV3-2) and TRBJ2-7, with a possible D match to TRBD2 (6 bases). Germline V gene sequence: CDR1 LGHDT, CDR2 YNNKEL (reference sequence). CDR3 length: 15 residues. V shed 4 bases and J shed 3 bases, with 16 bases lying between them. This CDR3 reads CASSRAGTGLYEQYF. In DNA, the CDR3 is TGTGCCAGCAGCCGAGCCGGGACTGGACTCTACGAGCAGTACTTC.

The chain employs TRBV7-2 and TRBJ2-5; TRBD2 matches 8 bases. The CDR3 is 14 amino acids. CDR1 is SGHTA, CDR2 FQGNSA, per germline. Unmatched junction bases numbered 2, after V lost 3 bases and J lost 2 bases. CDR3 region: CASSFTSGQETQYF. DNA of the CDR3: TGTGCCAGCAGCTTTACTAGCGGACAAGAGACCCAGTACTTC.

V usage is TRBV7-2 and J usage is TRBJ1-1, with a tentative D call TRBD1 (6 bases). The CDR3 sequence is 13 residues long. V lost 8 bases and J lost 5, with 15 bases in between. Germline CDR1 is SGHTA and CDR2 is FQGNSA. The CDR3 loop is CASLNRVATEAFF. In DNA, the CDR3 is TGTGCCAGCCTAAACAGGGTGGCGACTGAAGCTTTCTTT.

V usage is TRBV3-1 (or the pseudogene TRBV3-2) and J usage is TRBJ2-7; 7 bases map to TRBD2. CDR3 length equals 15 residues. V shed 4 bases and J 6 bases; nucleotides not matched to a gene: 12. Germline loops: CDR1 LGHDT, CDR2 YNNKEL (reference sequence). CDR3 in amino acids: CASSPTLAGDAEQYF. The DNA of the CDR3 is TGTGCCAGCAGCCCCACTCTCGCGGGAGATGCCGAGCAGTACTTC.

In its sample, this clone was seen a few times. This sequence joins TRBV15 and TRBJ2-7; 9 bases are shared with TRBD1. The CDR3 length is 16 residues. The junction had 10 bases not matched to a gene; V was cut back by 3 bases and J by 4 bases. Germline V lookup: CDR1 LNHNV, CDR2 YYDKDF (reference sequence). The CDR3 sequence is CATSRGQGLGAYEQYF. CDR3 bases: TGTGCCACCAGCAGGGGACAGGGTCTCGGAGCGTACGAGCAGTACTTC.

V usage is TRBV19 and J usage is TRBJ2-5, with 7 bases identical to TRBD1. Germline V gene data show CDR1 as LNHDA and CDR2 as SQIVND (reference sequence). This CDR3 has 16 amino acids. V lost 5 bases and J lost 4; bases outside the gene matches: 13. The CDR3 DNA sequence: TGTGCCAGTAGTCACCGACCCGCGGACAGGTCAGAGACCCAGTACTTC. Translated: CASSHRPADRSETQYF. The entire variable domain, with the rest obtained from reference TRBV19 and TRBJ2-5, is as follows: DGGITQSPKYLFRKEGQNVTLSCEQNLNHDAMYWYRQDPGQGLRLIYYSQIVNDFQKGDIAEGYSVSREKKESFPLTVTSAQKNPTAFYLCASSHRPADRSETQYFGPGTRLLVL.

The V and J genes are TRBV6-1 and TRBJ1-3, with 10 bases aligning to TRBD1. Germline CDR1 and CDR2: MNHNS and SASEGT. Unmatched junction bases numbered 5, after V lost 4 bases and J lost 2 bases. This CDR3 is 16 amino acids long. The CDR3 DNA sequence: TGTGCCAGCAGTGGATTGACAGGGGGCCCTGGAAACACCATATATTTT. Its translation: CASSGLTGGPGNTIYF.

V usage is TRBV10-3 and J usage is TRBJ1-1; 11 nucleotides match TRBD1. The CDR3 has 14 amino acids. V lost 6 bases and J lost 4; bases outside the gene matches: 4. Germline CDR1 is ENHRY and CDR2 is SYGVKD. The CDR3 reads CAIRGDRGSTEAFF. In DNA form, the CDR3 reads TGTGCCATCAGGGGGGACAGGGGGTCCACTGAAGCTTTCTTT.

CDR3 nucleotides: TGTGCCAGCTCACCACAGGGACAGGGGACCGTAGTGCAGTTCTTC. Encoded protein: CASSPQGQGTVVQFF. The V call is TRBV18, the J call TRBJ2-1; 10 bases line up with TRBD1. J lost 12 bases, V lost 1 base, and 9 bases had no gene match. The CDR3 contains 15 residues. Germline assignment: CDR1 KGHSH and CDR2 LQKENI. The full variable domain, its missing parts supplied by reference TRBV18 and TRBJ2-1, is NAGVMQNPRHLVRRRGQEARLRCSPMKGHSHVYWYRQLPEEGLKFMVYLQKENIIDESGMPKERFSAEFPKEGPSILRIQQVVRGDSAAYFCASSPQGQGTVVQFFGPGTRLTVL.

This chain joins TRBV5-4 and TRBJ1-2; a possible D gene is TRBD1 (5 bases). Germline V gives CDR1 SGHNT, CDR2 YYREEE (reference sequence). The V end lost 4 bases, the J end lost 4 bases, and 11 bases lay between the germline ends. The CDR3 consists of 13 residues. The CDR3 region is CASSRQMTYGYTF. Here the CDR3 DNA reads TGTGCCAGCAGCAGACAGATGACCTATGGCTACACCTTC.

DNA of the CDR3: TGTGCCAGCAGTTCAGGGGGCCTCTATGGCTACACCTTC. Translation gives CASSSGGLYGYTF. This sequence joins TRBV28 and TRBJ1-2; 8 positions agree with TRBD1. CDR3 length equals 13 residues. The germline CDR1 and CDR2 sequences are MDHEN and SYDVKM. V shed 4 bases, J shed 4 bases, and the junction held 2 bases outside the gene matches.

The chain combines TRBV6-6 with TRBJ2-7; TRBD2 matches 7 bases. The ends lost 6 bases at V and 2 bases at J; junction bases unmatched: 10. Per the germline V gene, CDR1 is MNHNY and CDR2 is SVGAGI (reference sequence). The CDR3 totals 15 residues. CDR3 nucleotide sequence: TGTGCCAGCAGCCCCCGTAGCGGGCGTACCTACGAGCAGTACTTC. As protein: CASSPRSGRTYEQYF.

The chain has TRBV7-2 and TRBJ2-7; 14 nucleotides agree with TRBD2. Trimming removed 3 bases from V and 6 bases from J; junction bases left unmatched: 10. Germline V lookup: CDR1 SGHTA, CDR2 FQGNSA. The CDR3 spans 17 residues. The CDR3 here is CASSFAGLAGGLGEQYF. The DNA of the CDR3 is TGTGCCAGCAGCTTCGCTGGACTAGCGGGGGGATTAGGCGAGCAGTACTTC.

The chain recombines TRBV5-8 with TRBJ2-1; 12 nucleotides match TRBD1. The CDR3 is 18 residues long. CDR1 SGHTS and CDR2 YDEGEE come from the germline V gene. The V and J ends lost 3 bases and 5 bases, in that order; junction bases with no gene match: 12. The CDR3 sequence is CASSWGQGATSVHNEQFF. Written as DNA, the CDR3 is TGTGCCAGCAGCTGGGGACAGGGGGCCACGTCTGTACACAATGAGCAGTTCTTC.